This T cell receptor (beta chain) appears in the sequencing data of a study of cytomegalovirus exposure and HLA in healthy donors. Points from the study as a whole: It was only CMV serostatus that was available as immune exposure information. From TCR beta sequences, most subjects' HLA-A and HLA-B alleles were reportedly predicted accurately. A later analysis revealed that TCR association rates differed between HLA loci, peaking at DRB1 and bottoming out at HLA-C.

Primers included in the PCR were 60 Vbeta and 13 Jbeta primers. Data came from immunoSEQ multiplex PCR; TCRdb stores just in-frame clones and leaves some out. The table lists 150,000 to 180,000 clones, roughly 80% of them singletons, with roughly 4.2% in the top ten. The CDR3 is 17 amino acids. CDR1 and CDR2 from the germline V gene are LGHNA and YNFKEQ. The J segment lost 5 bases and the V segment lost 0 bases, leaving 11 bases of the junction unmatched. A word on this clone: The antigen remains unidentified.

The sample was PBMCs. The clonotype was recovered from a woman aged 40-49 years in good health and CMV-seronegative. The chain carries TRBV4-2 and TRBJ1-2; 8 bases map to TRBD1. The CDR3, as DNA: TGTGCCAGCAGCCAAGAGGGGGCAGGGGGCATTGCGTATGGCTACACCTTC. This translates into CASSQEGAGGIAYGYTF.